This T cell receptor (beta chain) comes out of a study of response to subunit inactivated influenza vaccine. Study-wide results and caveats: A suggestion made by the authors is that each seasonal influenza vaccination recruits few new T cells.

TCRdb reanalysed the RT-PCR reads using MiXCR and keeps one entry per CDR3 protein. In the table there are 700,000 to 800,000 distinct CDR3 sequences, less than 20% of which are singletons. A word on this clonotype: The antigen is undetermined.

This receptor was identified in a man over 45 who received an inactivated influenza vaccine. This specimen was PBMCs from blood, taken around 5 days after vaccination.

The CDR3 DNA follows: TGTGCCAGCAGTGCCACTAGCGGAGCGTTCACAGATACGCAGTATTTT. Translated, it gives CASSATSGAFTDTQYF. The chain uses TRBV9 and TRBJ2-3, with 8 positions matching TRBD2. CDR3 length: 16 amino acids. Germline lookup yields CDR1 SGDLS and CDR2 YYNGEE. The V gene end was trimmed by 5 bases and the J gene end by 2 bases; junction bases not matched to a gene: 10.